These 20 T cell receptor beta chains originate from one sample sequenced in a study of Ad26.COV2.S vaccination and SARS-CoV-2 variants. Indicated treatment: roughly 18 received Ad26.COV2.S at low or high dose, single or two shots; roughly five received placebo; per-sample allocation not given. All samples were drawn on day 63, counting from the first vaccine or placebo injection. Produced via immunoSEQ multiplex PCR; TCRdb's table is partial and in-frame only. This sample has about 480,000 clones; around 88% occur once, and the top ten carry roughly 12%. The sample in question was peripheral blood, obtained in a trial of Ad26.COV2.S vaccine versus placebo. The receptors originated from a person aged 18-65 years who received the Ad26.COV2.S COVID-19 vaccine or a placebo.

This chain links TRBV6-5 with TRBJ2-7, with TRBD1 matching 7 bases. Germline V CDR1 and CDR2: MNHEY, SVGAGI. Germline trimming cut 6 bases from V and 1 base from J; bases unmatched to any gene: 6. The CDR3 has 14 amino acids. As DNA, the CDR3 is TGTGCCAGCAGACGACAGGGCCCTTCCTACGAGCAGTACTTC. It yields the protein CASRRQGPSYEQYF.

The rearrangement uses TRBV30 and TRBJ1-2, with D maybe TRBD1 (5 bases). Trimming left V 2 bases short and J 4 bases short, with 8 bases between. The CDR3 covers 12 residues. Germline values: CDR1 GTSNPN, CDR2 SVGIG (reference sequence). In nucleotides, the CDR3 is TGTGCCTGGAGTAACAGGATCTATGGCTACACCTTC. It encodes CAWSNRIYGYTF.

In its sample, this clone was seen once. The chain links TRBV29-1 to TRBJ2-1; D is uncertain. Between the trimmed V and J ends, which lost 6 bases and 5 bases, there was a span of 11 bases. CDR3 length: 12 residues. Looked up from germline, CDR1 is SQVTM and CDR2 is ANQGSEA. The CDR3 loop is CSVEPLNNEQFF. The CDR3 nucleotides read TGCAGCGTAGAGCCCCTTAACAATGAGCAGTTCTTC.

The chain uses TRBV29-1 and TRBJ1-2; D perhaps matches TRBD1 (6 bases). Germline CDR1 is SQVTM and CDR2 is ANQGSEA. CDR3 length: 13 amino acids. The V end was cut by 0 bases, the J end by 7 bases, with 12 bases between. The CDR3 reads CSVEDRGASGYTF. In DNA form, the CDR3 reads TGCAGCGTTGAAGACAGGGGCGCGTCTGGCTACACCTTC.

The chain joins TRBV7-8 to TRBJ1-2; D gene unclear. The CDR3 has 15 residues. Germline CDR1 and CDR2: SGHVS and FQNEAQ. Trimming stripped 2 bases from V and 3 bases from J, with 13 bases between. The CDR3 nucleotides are TGTGCCAGCAGCTTAACGGACGGAAAAGACTATGGCTACACCTTC. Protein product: CASSLTDGKDYGYTF.

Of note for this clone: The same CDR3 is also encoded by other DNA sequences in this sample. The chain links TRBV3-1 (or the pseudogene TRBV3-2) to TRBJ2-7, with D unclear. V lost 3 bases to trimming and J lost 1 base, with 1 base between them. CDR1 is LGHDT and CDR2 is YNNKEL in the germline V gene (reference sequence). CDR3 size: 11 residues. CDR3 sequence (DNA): TGTGCCAGCAGCCAGTCCTACGAGCAGTACTTC. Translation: CASSQSYEQYF.

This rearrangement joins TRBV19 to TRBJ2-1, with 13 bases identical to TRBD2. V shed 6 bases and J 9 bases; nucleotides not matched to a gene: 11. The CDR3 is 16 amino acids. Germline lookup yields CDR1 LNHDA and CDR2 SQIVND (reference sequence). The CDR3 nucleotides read TGTGCCAGTAGCCAACTAGCGGGAGGGTTTCAGGGTGAGCAGTTCTTC. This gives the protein CASSQLAGGFQGEQFF. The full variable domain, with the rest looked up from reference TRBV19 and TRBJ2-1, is DGGITQSPKYLFRKEGQNVTLSCEQNLNHDAMYWYRQDPGQGLRLIYYSQIVNDFQKGDIAEGYSVSREKKESFPLTVTSAQKNPTAFYLCASSQLAGGFQGEQFFGPGTRLTVL.

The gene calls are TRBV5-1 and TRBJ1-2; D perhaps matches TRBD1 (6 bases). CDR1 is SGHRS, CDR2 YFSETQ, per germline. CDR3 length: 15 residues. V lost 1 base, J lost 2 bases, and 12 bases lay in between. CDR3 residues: CASSLLDSFNYGYTF. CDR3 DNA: TGCGCCAGCAGCTTGCTGGACAGCTTCAACTATGGCTACACCTTC.

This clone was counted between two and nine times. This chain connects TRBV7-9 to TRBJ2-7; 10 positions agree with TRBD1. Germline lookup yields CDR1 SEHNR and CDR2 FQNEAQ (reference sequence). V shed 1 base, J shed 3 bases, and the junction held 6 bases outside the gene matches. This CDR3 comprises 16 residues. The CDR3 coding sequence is TGTGCCAGCAGCTTAGGGCATGGGACAGGGGTCTACGAGCAGTACTTC. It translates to CASSLGHGTGVYEQYF.

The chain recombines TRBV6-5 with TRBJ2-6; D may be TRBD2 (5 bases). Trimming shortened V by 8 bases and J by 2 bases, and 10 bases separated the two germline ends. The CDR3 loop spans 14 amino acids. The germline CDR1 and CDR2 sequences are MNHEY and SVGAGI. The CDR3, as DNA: TGTGCCAGCTCGTGGGGAGCTGGGGCCAACGTCCTGACTTTC. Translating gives CASSWGAGANVLTF.

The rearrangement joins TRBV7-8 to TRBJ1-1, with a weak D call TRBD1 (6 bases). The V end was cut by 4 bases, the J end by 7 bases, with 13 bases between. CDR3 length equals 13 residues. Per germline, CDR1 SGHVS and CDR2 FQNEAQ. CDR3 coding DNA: TGTGCCAGCAGCTCCGGGACACCAATTGAAGCTTTCTTT. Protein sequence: CASSSGTPIEAFF.

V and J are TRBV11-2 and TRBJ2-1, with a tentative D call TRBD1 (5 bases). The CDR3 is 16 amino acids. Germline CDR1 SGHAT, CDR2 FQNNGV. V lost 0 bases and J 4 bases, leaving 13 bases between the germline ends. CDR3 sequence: CASSLDFPTAYNEQFF. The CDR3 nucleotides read TGTGCCAGCAGCTTAGATTTCCCGACAGCATACAATGAGCAGTTCTTC.

CDR3 coding DNA: TGTGCCAGCAGCCCCTCCGGACTGTACAATGAGCAGTTCTTC. This encodes CASSPSGLYNEQFF. This chain connects TRBV9 to TRBJ2-1; possibly TRBD2 for D (5 bases). The CDR3 is 14 amino acids. The germline CDR1 and CDR2 sequences are SGDLS and YYNGEE. Trimming removed 4 bases at V and 4 bases at J, with 12 bases between. Full variable domain (rest looked up from reference TRBV9 and TRBJ2-1): DSGVTQTPKHLITATGQRVTLRCSPRSGDLSVYWYQQSLDQGLQFLIQYYNGEERAKGNILERFSAQQFPDLHSELNLSSLELGDSALYFCASSPSGLYNEQFFGPGTRLTVL.

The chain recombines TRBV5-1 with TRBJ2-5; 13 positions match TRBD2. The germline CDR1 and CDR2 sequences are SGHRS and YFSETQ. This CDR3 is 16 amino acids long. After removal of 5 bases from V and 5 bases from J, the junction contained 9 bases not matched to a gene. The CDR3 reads CASRGGLAGSWETQYF. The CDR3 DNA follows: TGCGCCAGCAGAGGGGGACTAGCGGGATCCTGGGAGACCCAGTACTTC.

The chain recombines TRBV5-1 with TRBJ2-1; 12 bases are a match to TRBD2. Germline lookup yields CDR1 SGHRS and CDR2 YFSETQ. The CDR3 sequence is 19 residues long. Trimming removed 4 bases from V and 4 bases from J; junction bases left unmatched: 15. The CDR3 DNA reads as TGCGCCAGCAGCGTTCCTAGCGGGAGGGCCGGGGTTGCGTACAATGAGCAGTTCTTC. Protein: CASSVPSGRAGVAYNEQFF.

CDR3 DNA: TGTGCCAGCAGCCACCCGGACTACCGGGAGACCCAGTACTTC. Protein product: CASSHPDYRETQYF. The chain links TRBV7-9 to TRBJ2-5; weak D call: TRBD2 (6 bases). The germline V gene encodes CDR1 SEHNR and CDR2 FQNEAQ (reference sequence). V lost 5 bases and J 5 bases, leaving 15 bases between the germline ends. CDR3 size: 14 residues.

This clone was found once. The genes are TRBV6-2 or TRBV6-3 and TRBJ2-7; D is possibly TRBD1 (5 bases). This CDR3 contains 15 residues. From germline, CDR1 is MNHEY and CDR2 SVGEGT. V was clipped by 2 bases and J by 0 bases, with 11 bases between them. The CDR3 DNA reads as TGTGCCAGCAGTTACCAGGGTGGGGACTCCTACGAGCAGTACTTC. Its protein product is CASSYQGGDSYEQYF.

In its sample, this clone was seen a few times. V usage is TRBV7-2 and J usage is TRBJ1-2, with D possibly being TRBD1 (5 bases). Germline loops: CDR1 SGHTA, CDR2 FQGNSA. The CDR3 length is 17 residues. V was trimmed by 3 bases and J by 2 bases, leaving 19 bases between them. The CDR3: CASSLIPSGSKNYGYTF. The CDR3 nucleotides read TGTGCCAGCAGCTTGATCCCCTCAGGGAGTAAGAACTATGGCTACACCTTC.

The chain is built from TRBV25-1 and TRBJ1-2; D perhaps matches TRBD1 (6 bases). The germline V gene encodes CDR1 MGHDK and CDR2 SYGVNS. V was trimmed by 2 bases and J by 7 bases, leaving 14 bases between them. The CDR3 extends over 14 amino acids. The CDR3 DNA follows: TGTGCCAGCAGTGAACCCGACAGGCTGTTTGGCTACACCTTC. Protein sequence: CASSEPDRLFGYTF.

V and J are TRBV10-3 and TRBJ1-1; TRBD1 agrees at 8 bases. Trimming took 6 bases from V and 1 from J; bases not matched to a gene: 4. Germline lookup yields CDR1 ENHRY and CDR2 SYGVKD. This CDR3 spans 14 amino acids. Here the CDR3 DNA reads TGTGCCATCAGCCACGGGACAGGGAACACTGAAGCTTTCTTT. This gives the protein CAISHGTGNTEAFF.